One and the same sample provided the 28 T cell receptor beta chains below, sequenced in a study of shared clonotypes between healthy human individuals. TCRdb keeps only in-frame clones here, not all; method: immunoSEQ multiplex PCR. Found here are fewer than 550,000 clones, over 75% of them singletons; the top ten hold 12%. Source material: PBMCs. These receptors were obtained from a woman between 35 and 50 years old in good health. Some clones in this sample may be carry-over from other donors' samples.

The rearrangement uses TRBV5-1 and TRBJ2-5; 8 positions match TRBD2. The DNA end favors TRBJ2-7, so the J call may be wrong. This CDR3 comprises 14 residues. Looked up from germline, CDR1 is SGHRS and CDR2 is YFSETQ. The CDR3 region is CASSPGGSAYEQYF. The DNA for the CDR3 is TGCGCCAGCAGCCCGGGAGGGAGTGCCTACGAGCAGTACTTC.

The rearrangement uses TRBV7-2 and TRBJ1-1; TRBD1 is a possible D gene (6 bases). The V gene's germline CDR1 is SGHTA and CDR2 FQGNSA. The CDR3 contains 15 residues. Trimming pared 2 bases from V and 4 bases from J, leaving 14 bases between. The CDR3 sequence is CASSLSNRGGTEAFF. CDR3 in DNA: TGTGCCAGCAGCTTATCCAACCGAGGGGGCACTGAAGCTTTCTTT.

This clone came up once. This chain's CDR3 is CASSTQTGFQLYNEQFF. The CDR3 nucleotides read TGTGCCAGTAGTACCCAGACAGGGTTTCAACTCTACAATGAGCAGTTCTTC. The chain recombines TRBV19 with TRBJ2-1, with 7 bases identical to TRBD1. J was trimmed by 3 bases and V by 4 bases; bases with no gene match: 12. The CDR3 spans 17 residues. In germline, CDR1 is LNHDA, CDR2 SQIVND (reference sequence).

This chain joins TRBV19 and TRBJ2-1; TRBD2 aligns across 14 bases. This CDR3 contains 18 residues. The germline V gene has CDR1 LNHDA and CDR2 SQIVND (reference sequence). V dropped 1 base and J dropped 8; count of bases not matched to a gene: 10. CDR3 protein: CASSIAGTSGRFVHEQFF. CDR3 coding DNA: TGTGCCAGTAGTATAGCCGGGACTAGCGGGAGATTTGTCCATGAGCAGTTCTTC.

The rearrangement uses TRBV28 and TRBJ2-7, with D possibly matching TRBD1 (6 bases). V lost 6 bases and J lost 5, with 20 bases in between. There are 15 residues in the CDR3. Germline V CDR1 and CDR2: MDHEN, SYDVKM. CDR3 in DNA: TGTGCCAGCAGGGGAAGGAGGACAGTTGTGGACGAGCAGTACTTC. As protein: CASRGRRTVVDEQYF.

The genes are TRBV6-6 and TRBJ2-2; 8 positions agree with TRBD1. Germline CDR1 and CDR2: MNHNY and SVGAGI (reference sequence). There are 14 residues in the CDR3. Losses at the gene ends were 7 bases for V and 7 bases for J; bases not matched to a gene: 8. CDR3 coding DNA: TGTGCCAGCACCCCGGACAGGGCCAGCGGGGAGCTGTTTTTT. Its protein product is CASTPDRASGELFF.

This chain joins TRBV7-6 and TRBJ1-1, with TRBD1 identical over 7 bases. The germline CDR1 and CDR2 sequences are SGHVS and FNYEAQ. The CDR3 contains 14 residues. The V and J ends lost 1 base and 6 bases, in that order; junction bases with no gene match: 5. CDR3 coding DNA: TGTGCCAGCAGCTTAGGGGCAGGGGGGGCTGAAGCTTTCTTT. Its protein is CASSLGAGGAEAFF.

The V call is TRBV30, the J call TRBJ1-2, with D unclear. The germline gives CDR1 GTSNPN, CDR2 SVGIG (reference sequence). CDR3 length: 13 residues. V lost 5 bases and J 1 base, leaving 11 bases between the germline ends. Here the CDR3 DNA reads TGTGCCTGGGCCCCTCCGCTTAACTATGGCTACACCTTC. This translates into CAWAPPLNYGYTF.

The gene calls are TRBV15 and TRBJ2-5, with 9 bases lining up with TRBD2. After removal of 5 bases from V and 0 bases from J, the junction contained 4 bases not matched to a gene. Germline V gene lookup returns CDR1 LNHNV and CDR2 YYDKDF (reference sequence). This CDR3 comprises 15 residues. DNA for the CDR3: TGTGCCACCAGCCCAAGGACTAGCGACCAAGAGACCCAGTACTTC. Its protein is CATSPRTSDQETQYF. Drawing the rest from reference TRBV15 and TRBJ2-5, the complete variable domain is DAMVIQNPRYQVTQFGKPVTLSCSQTLNHNVMYWYQQKSSQAPKLLFHYYDKDFNNEADTPDNFQSRRPNTSFCFLDIRSPGLGDTAMYLCATSPRTSDQETQYFGPGTRLLVL.

The CDR3 bases are TGTGCCAGCAGCTTTGGGTACAGGGAGGGCGACACCTTC. Protein: CASSFGYREGDTF. V usage is TRBV5-4 and J usage is TRBJ1-2; D might be TRBD1 (6 bases). Per germline, CDR1 SGHNT and CDR2 YYREEE (reference sequence). Trimming took 2 bases from V and 12 from J, leaving 17 bases between them. CDR3 length equals 13 residues.

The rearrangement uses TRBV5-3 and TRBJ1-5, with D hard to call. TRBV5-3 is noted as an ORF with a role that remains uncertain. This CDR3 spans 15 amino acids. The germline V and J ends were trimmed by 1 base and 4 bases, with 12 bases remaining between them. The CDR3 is CARSLKTVFNQPQHF. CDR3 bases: TGTGCCAGAAGCTTGAAAACAGTTTTTAATCAGCCCCAGCATTTT.

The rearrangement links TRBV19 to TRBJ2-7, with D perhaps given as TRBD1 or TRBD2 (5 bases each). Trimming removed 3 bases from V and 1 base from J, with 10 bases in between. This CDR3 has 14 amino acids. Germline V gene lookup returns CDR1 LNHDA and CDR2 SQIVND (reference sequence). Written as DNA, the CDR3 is TGTGCCAGTAGTATCAGGGACGTATCCTACGAGCAGTACTTC. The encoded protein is CASSIRDVSYEQYF. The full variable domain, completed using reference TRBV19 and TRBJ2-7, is DGGITQSPKYLFRKEGQNVTLSCEQNLNHDAMYWYRQDPGQGLRLIYYSQIVNDFQKGDIAEGYSVSREKKESFPLTVTSAQKNPTAFYLCASSIRDVSYEQYFGPGTRLTVT.

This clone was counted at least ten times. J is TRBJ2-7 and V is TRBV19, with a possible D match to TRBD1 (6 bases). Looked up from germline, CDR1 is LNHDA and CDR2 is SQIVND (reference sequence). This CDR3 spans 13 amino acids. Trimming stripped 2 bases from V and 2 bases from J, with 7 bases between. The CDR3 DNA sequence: TGTGCCAGTAGTATAACAGGGACCTACGAGCAGTACTTC. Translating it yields CASSITGTYEQYF.

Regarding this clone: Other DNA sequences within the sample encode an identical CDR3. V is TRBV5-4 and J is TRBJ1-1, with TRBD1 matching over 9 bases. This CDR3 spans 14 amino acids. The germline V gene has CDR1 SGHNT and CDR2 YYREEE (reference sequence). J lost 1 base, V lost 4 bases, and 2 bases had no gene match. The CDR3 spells CASSLDRGNTEAFF. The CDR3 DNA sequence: TGTGCCAGCAGCCTGGACAGGGGGAACACTGAAGCTTTCTTT.

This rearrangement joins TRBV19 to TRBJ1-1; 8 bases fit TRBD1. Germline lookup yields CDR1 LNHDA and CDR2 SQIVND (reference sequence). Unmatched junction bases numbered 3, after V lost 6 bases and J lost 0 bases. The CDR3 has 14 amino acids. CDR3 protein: CASRRQGMNTEAFF. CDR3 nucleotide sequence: TGTGCCAGTAGAAGACAGGGGATGAACACTGAAGCTTTCTTT.

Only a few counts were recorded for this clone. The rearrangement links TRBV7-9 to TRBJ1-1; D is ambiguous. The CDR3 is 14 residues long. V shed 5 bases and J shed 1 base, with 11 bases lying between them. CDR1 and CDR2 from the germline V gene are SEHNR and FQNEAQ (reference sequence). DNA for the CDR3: TGTGCCAGCAGCGTCAACAGTGGGAACACTGAAGCTTTCTTT. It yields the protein CASSVNSGNTEAFF.

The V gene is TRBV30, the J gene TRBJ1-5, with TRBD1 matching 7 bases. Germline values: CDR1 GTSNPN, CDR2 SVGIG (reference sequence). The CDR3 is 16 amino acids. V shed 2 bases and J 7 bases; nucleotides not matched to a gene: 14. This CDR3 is CAWSFETGVGRQPQHF. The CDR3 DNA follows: TGTGCCTGGAGTTTTGAAACAGGGGTTGGTAGACAGCCCCAGCATTTT.

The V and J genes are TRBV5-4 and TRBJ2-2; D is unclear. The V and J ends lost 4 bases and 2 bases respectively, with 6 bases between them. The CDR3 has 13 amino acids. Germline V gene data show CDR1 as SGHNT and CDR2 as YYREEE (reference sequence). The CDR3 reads CASSADNTGELFF. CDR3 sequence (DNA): TGTGCCAGCAGCGCTGACAACACCGGGGAGCTGTTTTTT.

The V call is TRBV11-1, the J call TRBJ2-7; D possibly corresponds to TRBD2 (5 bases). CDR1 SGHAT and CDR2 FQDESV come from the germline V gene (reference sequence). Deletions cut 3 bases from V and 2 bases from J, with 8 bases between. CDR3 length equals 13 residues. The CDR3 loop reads CASSFGKAYEQYF. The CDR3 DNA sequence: TGTGCCAGCAGCTTCGGGAAAGCCTACGAGCAGTACTTC.

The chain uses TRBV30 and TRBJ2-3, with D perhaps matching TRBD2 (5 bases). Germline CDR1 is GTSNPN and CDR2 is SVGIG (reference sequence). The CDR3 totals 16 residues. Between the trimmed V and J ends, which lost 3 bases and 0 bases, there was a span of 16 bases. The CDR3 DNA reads TGTGCCTGGAGCCCATCTAGCAGAGCTAGCACAGATACGCAGTATTTT. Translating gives CAWSPSSRASTDTQYF.

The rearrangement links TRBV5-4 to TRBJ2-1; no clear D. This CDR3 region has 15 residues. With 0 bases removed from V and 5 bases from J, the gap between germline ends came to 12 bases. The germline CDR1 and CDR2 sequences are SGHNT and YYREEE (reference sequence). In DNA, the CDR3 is TGTGCCAGCAGCTTGGAGTCAGGCCGAAACAATGAGCAGTTCTTC. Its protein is CASSLESGRNNEQFF.

CDR3 protein: CAIKLVEGLAGAGYEQYF. In nucleotides, the CDR3 is TGTGCCATCAAGCTTGTGGAGGGACTAGCGGGAGCGGGGTACGAGCAGTACTTC. The chain recombines TRBV2 with TRBJ2-7, with TRBD2 matching 14 bases. Losses at the gene ends were 10 bases for V and 4 bases for J; bases not matched to a gene: 18. The CDR3 has 18 residues. Germline assignment: CDR1 SNHLY and CDR2 FYNNEI. Full variable domain (outside the CDR3, taken from reference TRBV2 and TRBJ2-7): EPEVTQTPSHQVTQMGQEVILRCVPISNHLYFYWYRQILGQKVEFLVSFYNNEISEKSEIFDDQFSVERPDGSNFTLKIRSTKLEDSAMYFCAIKLVEGLAGAGYEQYFGPGTRLTVT.

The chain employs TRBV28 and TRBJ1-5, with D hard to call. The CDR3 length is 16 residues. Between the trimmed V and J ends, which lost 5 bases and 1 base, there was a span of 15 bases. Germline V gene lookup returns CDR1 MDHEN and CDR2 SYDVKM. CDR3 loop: CASSRPLEWSNQPQHF. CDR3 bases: TGTGCCAGCAGTCGTCCCTTGGAGTGGAGCAATCAGCCCCAGCATTTT. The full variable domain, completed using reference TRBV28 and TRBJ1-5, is DVKVTQSSRYLVKRTGEKVFLECVQDMDHENMFWYRQDPGLGLRLIYFSYDVKMKEKGDIPEGYSVSREKKERFSLILESASTNQTSMYLCASSRPLEWSNQPQHFGDGTRLSIL.

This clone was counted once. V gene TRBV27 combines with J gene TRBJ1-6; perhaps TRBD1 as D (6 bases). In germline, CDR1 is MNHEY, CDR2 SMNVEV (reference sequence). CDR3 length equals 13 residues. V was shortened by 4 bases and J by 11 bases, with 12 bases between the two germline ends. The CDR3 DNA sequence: TGTGCCAGCAGTTACAGGGCGGTGGCACCCCTCCACTTT. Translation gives CASSYRAVAPLHF.

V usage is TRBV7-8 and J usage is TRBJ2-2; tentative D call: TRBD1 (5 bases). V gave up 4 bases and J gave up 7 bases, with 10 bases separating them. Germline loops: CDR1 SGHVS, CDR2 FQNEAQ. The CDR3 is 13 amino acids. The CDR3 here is CASSYQGDGELFF. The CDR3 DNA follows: TGTGCCAGCAGCTACCAGGGCGACGGGGAGCTGTTTTTT.

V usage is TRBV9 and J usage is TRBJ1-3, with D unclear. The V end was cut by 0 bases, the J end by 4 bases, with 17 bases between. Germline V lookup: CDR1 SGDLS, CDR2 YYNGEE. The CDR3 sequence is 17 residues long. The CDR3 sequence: CASSVAGSRRVGNTIYF. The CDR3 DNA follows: TGTGCCAGCAGCGTAGCGGGCAGTCGGAGGGTCGGAAACACCATATATTTT.

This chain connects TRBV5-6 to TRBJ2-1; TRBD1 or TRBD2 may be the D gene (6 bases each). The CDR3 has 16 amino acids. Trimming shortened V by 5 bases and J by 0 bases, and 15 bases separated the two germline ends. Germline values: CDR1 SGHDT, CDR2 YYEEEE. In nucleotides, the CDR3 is TGTGCCAGCAGTGTGGGGGGCTACACCTCCTACAATGAGCAGTTCTTC. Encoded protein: CASSVGGYTSYNEQFF. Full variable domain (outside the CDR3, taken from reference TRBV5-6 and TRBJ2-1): DAGVTQSPTHLIKTRGQQVTLRCSPKSGHDTVSWYQQALGQGPQFIFQYYEEEERQRGNFPDRFSGHQFPNYSSELNVNALLLGDSALYLCASSVGGYTSYNEQFFGPGTRLTVL.

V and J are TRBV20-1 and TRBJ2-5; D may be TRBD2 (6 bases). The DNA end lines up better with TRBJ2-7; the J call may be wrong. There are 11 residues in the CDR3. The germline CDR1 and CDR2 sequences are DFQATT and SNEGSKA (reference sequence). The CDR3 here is CSAADYYEQYF. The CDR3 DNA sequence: TGCAGTGCTGCGGACTACTACGAGCAGTACTTC.